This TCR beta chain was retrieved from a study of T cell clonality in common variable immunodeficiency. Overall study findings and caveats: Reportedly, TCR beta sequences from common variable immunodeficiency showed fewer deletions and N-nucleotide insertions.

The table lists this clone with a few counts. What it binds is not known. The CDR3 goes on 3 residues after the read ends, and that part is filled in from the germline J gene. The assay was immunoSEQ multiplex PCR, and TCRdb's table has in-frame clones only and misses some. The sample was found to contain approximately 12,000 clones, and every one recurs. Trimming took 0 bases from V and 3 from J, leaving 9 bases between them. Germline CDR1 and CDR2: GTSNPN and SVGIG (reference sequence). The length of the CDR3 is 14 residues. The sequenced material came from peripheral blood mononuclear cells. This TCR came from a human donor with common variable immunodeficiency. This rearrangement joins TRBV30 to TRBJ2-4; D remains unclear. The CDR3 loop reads CAWSVHNSKNIQYF. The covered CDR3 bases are TGTGCCTGGAGTGTACATAACAGCAAAAACATT.